The sequence of this TCR beta chain was determined in a study of blood T cell repertoires in COVID-19. Clones were read by immunoSEQ multiplex PCR, and TCRdb kept only the in-frame ones, dropping some. The sample holds about 83,000 clones, about nine tenths seen once. CDR3 length: 15 amino acids. V lost 4 bases to trimming and J lost 3 bases; unmatched junction nucleotides: 6. Germline values: CDR1 LGHNA, CDR2 YNFKEQ. Material for sequencing was peripheral blood. The chain recombines TRBV4-2 with TRBJ1-5, with 7 bases that match TRBD1. The receptor's source is a woman between 45 and 65 years old with active or convalescent COVID-19. CDR3 sequence reads: CASSLEGTVNQPQHF. The CDR3 bases are TGTGCCAGCAGCCTAGAAGGGACAGTCAATCAGCCCCAGCATTTT.